What follows are 32 T cell receptor beta chains derived from one specimen sequenced in a study of human versus mouse CDR3 diversity and MHC coevolution. The repertoire was sequenced with immunoSEQ multiplex PCR; TCRdb's copy has only in-frame clones and lacks some. The sample records about 60,000 clones, around 94% being singletons. Sequenced input: naive CD4+ T cells from blood. The subset denotes: CD45RO-negative CD62L-positive naive CD4 T cells. Receptor source: a person in their sixties in good health.

The genes are TRBV11-3 and TRBJ2-5, with 7 bases fitting TRBD1. Looked up from germline, CDR1 is SGHNT and CDR2 is YENEEA. V lost 4 bases and J lost 2; bases outside the gene matches: 4. The CDR3 has 14 amino acids. CDR3 DNA sequence: TGTGCCAGCAGCTCGGGACAGTATCAAGAGACCCAGTACTTC. This encodes CASSSGQYQETQYF.

This clone appeared a single time. This chain uses TRBV5-5 with TRBJ1-2; no clear D. This CDR3 contains 12 residues. Per the germline V gene, CDR1 is SGHKS and CDR2 is YYEKEE (reference sequence). V was shortened by 4 bases and J by 2 bases, with 6 bases between the two germline ends. CDR3 amino acids: CASSRQNYGYTF. In DNA form, the CDR3 reads TGTGCCAGCAGCCGACAAAACTATGGCTACACCTTC.

The V and J genes are TRBV2 and TRBJ2-3; the match to TRBD2 covers 7 bases. The CDR3 contains 14 residues. Trimming cost V 8 bases and J 2 bases; bases outside gene matches: 7. Germline-derived CDR1 and CDR2 are SNHLY and FYNNEI. The CDR3 region is CASGGRALTDTQYF. As DNA, the CDR3 is TGTGCCAGCGGGGGGAGGGCCCTCACAGATACGCAGTATTTT.

This clone has just one count. The rearrangement links TRBV10-2 to TRBJ2-7, with a possible D match to TRBD1 (7 bases). The CDR3 runs to 13 residues. V was cut by 8 bases and J by 5 bases, with 16 bases left in between. Germline CDR1 reads WSHSY; CDR2 reads SAAADI. DNA of the CDR3: TGCGCCAGCTCCGACAGGGACTTAAACGAGCAGTACTTC. It encodes CASSDRDLNEQYF.

The chain uses TRBV5-1 and TRBJ1-2; D gene unclear. V shed 0 bases and J shed 2 bases, with 11 bases lying between them. CDR1 and CDR2 (germline): SGHRS, YFSETQ. This CDR3 region has 15 residues. The CDR3 bases are TGCGCCAGCAGCTTGGGCGACACACGAAACTATGGCTACACCTTC. Its protein product is CASSLGDTRNYGYTF.

In its sample, this clone was seen a few times. The chain carries TRBV19 and TRBJ1-5, with D possibly matching TRBD1 (5 bases). CDR1 LNHDA and CDR2 SQIVND come from the germline V gene (reference sequence). V lost 1 base, J lost 6 bases, and 10 bases lay in between. There are 14 residues in the CDR3. The CDR3 DNA is TGTGCCAGTAGTATAGGCAGGGCACCTCAGCCCCAGCATTTT. Translated, it gives CASSIGRAPQPQHF.

V usage is TRBV29-1 and J usage is TRBJ1-4, with 7 bases lining up with TRBD1. The germline gives CDR1 SQVTM, CDR2 ANQGSEA. With V trimmed by 4 bases and J by 3 bases, 11 bases remained unmatched. The CDR3 loop spans 16 amino acids. DNA for the CDR3: TGCAGCGTTGCCACCTCAGGGGGGTCAGCTAATGAAAAACTGTTTTTT. This translates into CSVATSGGSANEKLFF.

The CDR3, as DNA: TGTGCCAGCAGCGGGCGGACTGGCCCTGGGACCGGGGAGCTGTTTTTT. It codes for CASSGRTGPGTGELFF. The V and J genes are TRBV13 and TRBJ2-2; D is perhaps TRBD2 (5 bases). V shed 5 bases and J shed 5 bases, with 18 bases lying between them. Germline CDR1 PRHDT, CDR2 FYEKMQ (reference sequence). The length of the CDR3 is 16 residues.

This clone was detected once. This chain connects TRBV5-1 to TRBJ1-3; TRBD1 matches 9 bases. This CDR3 has 17 residues. V dropped 0 bases and J dropped 4; count of bases not matched to a gene: 8. The germline CDR1 and CDR2 sequences are SGHRS and YFSETQ. The CDR3 DNA reads TGCGCCAGCAGCTTGGGTCAACAGGGGGCAGGAGGAAACACCATATATTTT. Translating gives CASSLGQQGAGGNTIYF.

V gene TRBV11-3 combines with J gene TRBJ2-7, with D maybe TRBD2 (5 bases). Germline CDR1 SGHNT, CDR2 YENEEA. V shed 3 bases and J shed 7 bases, with 19 bases lying between them. The CDR3 totals 15 residues. CDR3 in amino acids: CASSFRLYNSGEQYF. The DNA for the CDR3 is TGTGCCAGCAGCTTTCGGCTTTATAACTCGGGGGAGCAGTACTTC.

V and J are TRBV7-9 and TRBJ2-7; 8 positions match TRBD1. Germline V lookup: CDR1 SEHNR, CDR2 FQNEAQ (reference sequence). J was trimmed by 3 bases and V by 5 bases; bases with no gene match: 6. This CDR3 has 14 residues. CDR3 nucleotide sequence: TGTGCCAGCAGCGCCTTCGGACAGGGCTACGAGCAGTACTTC. Its translation is CASSAFGQGYEQYF.

Only one count was recorded for this clone. J is TRBJ1-5 and V is TRBV19; 7 bases agree with TRBD1. The CDR3 loop spans 15 amino acids. V shed 6 bases, J shed 0 bases, and the junction held 5 bases outside the gene matches. The germline V gene encodes CDR1 LNHDA and CDR2 SQIVND (reference sequence). This chain's CDR3 is CASRWGQTSNQPQHF. In DNA form, the CDR3 reads TGTGCCAGTAGATGGGGACAGACTAGCAATCAGCCCCAGCATTTT.

Only a few counts were recorded for this clone. V and J are TRBV7-9 and TRBJ1-4, with D perhaps TRBD1 (5 bases). The germline V and J ends were trimmed by 5 bases and 7 bases, with 14 bases remaining between them. The CDR3 contains 14 residues. The germline CDR1 and CDR2 sequences are SEHNR and FQNEAQ (reference sequence). This chain's CDR3 is CASSERGGGEKLFF. DNA of the CDR3: TGTGCCAGCAGCGAGCGGGGGGGTGGTGAAAAACTGTTTTTT.

The chain recombines TRBV18 with TRBJ2-1, with 7 bases lining up with TRBD1. In germline, CDR1 is KGHSH, CDR2 LQKENI. This CDR3 spans 14 amino acids. V shed 5 bases and J 3 bases; nucleotides not matched to a gene: 4. DNA for the CDR3: TGTGCCAGCTCATCGACAGGGATCTACAATGAGCAGTTCTTC. It is translated as CASSSTGIYNEQFF. The complete variable domain, with remaining parts taken from reference TRBV18 and TRBJ2-1, reads NAGVMQNPRHLVRRRGQEARLRCSPMKGHSHVYWYRQLPEEGLKFMVYLQKENIIDESGMPKERFSAEFPKEGPSILRIQQVVRGDSAAYFCASSSTGIYNEQFFGPGTRLTVL.

V and J are TRBV19 and TRBJ2-2, with D perhaps matching TRBD2 (6 bases). Germline loops: CDR1 LNHDA, CDR2 SQIVND (reference sequence). V gave up 5 bases and J gave up 5 bases, with 18 bases separating them. CDR3 length: 16 amino acids. CDR3 in amino acids: CASSPIPGSDTGELFF. The CDR3 DNA follows: TGTGCCAGTAGTCCGATTCCCGGGAGCGATACCGGGGAGCTGTTTTTT.

The chain joins TRBV5-1 to TRBJ2-5, with 12 bases identical to TRBD2. The tail of the sequence fits TRBJ2-7 better, so the J call may be wrong. CDR1 and CDR2 (germline): SGHRS, YFSETQ. The CDR3 contains 15 residues. The CDR3 DNA follows: TGCGCCAGCAGCTTGACTAGCGGGAGGACCCACGAGCAGTACTTC. It specifies CASSLTSGRTHEQYF.

The J gene is TRBJ1-3, the V gene TRBV5-5; D unclear. Trimming left V 5 bases short and J 0 bases short, with 9 bases between. The CDR3 is made up of 14 amino acids. CDR1 is SGHKS and CDR2 is YYEKEE in the germline V gene (reference sequence). The CDR3 protein is CASRPTSSGNTIYF. The CDR3 DNA is TGTGCCAGCAGACCAACTAGCTCTGGAAACACCATATATTTT.

The V and J genes are TRBV5-8 and TRBJ2-3; 9 bases line up with TRBD2. Germline V lookup: CDR1 SGHTS, CDR2 YDEGEE. Trimming cost V 3 bases and J 6 bases; bases outside gene matches: 5. The CDR3 loop spans 14 amino acids. The CDR3 DNA sequence: TGTGCCAGCAGCTCGAGCGGGAGGACCGATACGCAGTATTTT. Amino acids: CASSSSGRTDTQYF.

The CDR3: CASSQGTSGMNEQFF. In DNA form, the CDR3 reads TGCGCCAGCAGCCAAGGGACTAGCGGCATGAATGAGCAGTTCTTC. J is TRBJ2-1 and V is TRBV4-1, with TRBD2 matching over 10 bases. Germline V gene data show CDR1 as MGHRA and CDR2 as YSYEKL. CDR3 size: 15 residues. J lost 7 bases, V lost 1 base, and 4 bases had no gene match.

The chain combines TRBV11-3 with TRBJ2-7, with D unclear. V was pared by 0 bases and J by 0 bases, with 6 bases between. The CDR3 consists of 14 residues. Per germline, CDR1 SGHNT and CDR2 YENEEA. The CDR3 spells CASSLEASSYEQYF. The DNA of the CDR3 is TGTGCCAGCAGCTTAGAAGCGAGCTCCTACGAGCAGTACTTC. Drawing the rest from reference TRBV11-3 and TRBJ2-7, the complete variable domain is EAGVVQSPRYKIIEKKQPVAFWCNPISGHNTLYWYLQNLGQGPELLIRYENEEAVDDSQLPKDRFSAERLKGVDSTLKIQPAELGDSAVYLCASSLEASSYEQYFGPGTRLTVT.

The chain recombines TRBV7-3 with TRBJ2-3, with a possible D match to TRBD1 (6 bases). In germline, CDR1 is SGHTA, CDR2 FQGTGA. V gave up 2 bases and J gave up 6 bases, with 15 bases separating them. The CDR3 has 15 residues. CDR3 nucleotides: TGTGCCAGCAGCTTAGTCGTGGGGGCCGGGGATACGCAGTATTTT. Protein: CASSLVVGAGDTQYF.

The chain couples TRBV7-9 to TRBJ2-7, with no clear D. The CDR3 covers 13 residues. Trimming took off 5 bases at V and 2 bases at J, with 10 bases between the two ends. The germline V gene encodes CDR1 SEHNR and CDR2 FQNEAQ (reference sequence). DNA for the CDR3: TGTGCCAGCAGCCCAAACCGGGCCTACGAGCAGTACTTC. Translated, it gives CASSPNRAYEQYF.

The chain joins TRBV10-2 to TRBJ2-7; tentative D call: TRBD2 (5 bases). The CDR3 length is 13 residues. Trimming removed 7 bases at V and 1 base at J, with 11 bases between. Germline-derived CDR1 and CDR2 are WSHSY and SAAADI. CDR3 sequence reads: CASKFGESYEQYF. In DNA, the CDR3 is TGCGCCAGCAAATTCGGGGAATCCTACGAGCAGTACTTC.

For this clone: One end of the junction does not line up with germline, which may come from a read error. This chain connects TRBV6-5 to TRBJ1-5, with no clear D. CDR1 MNHEY and CDR2 SVGAGI come from the germline V gene. The CDR3 is 14 residues long. The CDR3 sequence is CASSYAGTNRPQHF. CDR3 nucleotides: TGTGCCAGCAGTTACGCGGGCACCAATCGGCCCCAGCATTTT.

The chain recombines TRBV10-3 with TRBJ1-2; D is perhaps TRBD1 (6 bases). Deletions cut 5 bases from V and 6 bases from J, with 25 bases between. This CDR3 spans 17 amino acids. The germline CDR1 and CDR2 sequences are ENHRY and SYGVKD. The CDR3: CAISPSEVNRALDGYTF. The CDR3, as DNA: TGTGCCATCAGTCCCTCGGAGGTGAACAGGGCCCTCGATGGCTACACCTTC.

This chain links TRBV6-6 with TRBJ1-4; 7 bases fit TRBD1. This CDR3 spans 16 amino acids. V shed 6 bases and J 4 bases; nucleotides not matched to a gene: 11. Germline lookup yields CDR1 MNHNY and CDR2 SVGAGI (reference sequence). Here the CDR3 reads CASSPGTEILNEKLFF. In DNA form, the CDR3 reads TGTGCCAGCAGCCCCGGGACAGAGATTCTTAATGAAAAACTGTTTTTT.

This chain uses TRBV7-2 with TRBJ2-5; D gene unclear. The V end was cut by 4 bases, the J end by 1 base, with 13 bases between. This CDR3 contains 15 residues. The germline gives CDR1 SGHTA, CDR2 FQGNSA. CDR3 loop: CASSSAPGAQETQYF. CDR3 nucleotides: TGTGCCAGCAGCTCCGCCCCCGGAGCCCAAGAGACCCAGTACTTC.

The chain carries TRBV6-1 and TRBJ2-1, with 7 bases that match TRBD2. CDR3 length equals 13 residues. J lost 3 bases, V lost 7 bases, and 3 bases had no gene match. The V gene's germline CDR1 is MNHNS and CDR2 SASEGT. CDR3 sequence reads: CASNGGSYNEQFF. The CDR3, as DNA: TGTGCCAGCAATGGCGGGAGCTACAATGAGCAGTTCTTC.

This clone has a single count. The chain uses TRBV2 and TRBJ2-3; TRBD2 matches at 14 bases. Trimming took 8 bases from V and 1 from J; bases not matched to a gene: 20. Germline CDR1 and CDR2: SNHLY and FYNNEI. The CDR3 has 21 amino acids. The CDR3 DNA is TGTGCCAGCCTCCTCACCAAAGGGGGACTAGCGGGAGCGGGAGGCACAGATACGCAGTATTTT. Translated: CASLLTKGGLAGAGGTDTQYF.

This sequence joins TRBV7-9 and TRBJ1-1; D gene unclear. CDR1 and CDR2 (germline): SEHNR, FQNEAQ (reference sequence). This CDR3 is built from 14 residues. Trimming left V 3 bases short and J 2 bases short, with 10 bases between. The CDR3 coding sequence is TGTGCCAGCAGCTTCAATCGGGGAAACACTGAAGCTTTCTTT. Its protein is CASSFNRGNTEAFF.

The chain couples TRBV21-1 to TRBJ2-1; the table names TRBD2, a call not compared with the DNA. TRBV21-1 is a listed pseudogene. The CDR3 length is 19 residues. The CDR3 nucleotides read TGTGCCAGCAGCCCTAAAATAAACGGGAGTAGTGTTAGTAGGGATGAGCAGTTCTTC. Translation gives CASSPKINGSSVSRDEQFF.

V usage is TRBV7-9 and J usage is TRBJ1-5; D is perhaps TRBD1 (5 bases). The CDR3 covers 14 residues. The V end was cut by 4 bases, the J end by 4 bases, with 11 bases between. Germline CDR1 is SEHNR and CDR2 is FQNEAQ (reference sequence). CDR3 loop: CASSSGAKNQPQHF. The CDR3 DNA reads TGTGCCAGCAGCTCTGGGGCGAAAAATCAGCCCCAGCATTTT. Drawing the rest from reference TRBV7-9 and TRBJ1-5, the complete variable domain is DTGVSQNPRHKITKRGQNVTFRCDPISEHNRLYWYRQTLGQGPEFLTYFQNEAQLEKSRLLSDRFSAERPKGSFSTLEIQRTEQGDSAMYLCASSSGAKNQPQHFGDGTRLSIL.